The clone carrying this T cell receptor (beta chain) occurred many times. This CDR3 region has 16 residues. V shed 3 bases, J shed 4 bases, and the junction held 9 bases outside the gene matches. Germline loops: CDR1 KGHSH, CDR2 LQKENI. These data come from a study of Graves' ophthalmopathy and Graves' hyperthyroidism. Investigators amplified TCR beta CDR3 regions from RNA transcripts. An initial RT-PCR round employing HTBI primers preceded a second-round multiplex PCR. MiXCR, applied by TCRdb to the multiplex PCR reads, yields one record per CDR3 protein. Seen here are 210,000 or so distinct CDR3 sequences, roughly 27% observed once, and the top ten hold over 7.5%.

The chain uses TRBV18 and TRBJ2-7; 10 nucleotides line up with TRBD2. This TCR came from a man in his fifties or sixties with Graves' ophthalmopathy. Sequences were obtained from peripheral blood. The CDR3 here is CASSPPAGGTIYEQYF. The CDR3 bases are TGTGCCAGCTCACCGCCAGCGGGAGGGACAATTTACGAGCAGTACTTC.